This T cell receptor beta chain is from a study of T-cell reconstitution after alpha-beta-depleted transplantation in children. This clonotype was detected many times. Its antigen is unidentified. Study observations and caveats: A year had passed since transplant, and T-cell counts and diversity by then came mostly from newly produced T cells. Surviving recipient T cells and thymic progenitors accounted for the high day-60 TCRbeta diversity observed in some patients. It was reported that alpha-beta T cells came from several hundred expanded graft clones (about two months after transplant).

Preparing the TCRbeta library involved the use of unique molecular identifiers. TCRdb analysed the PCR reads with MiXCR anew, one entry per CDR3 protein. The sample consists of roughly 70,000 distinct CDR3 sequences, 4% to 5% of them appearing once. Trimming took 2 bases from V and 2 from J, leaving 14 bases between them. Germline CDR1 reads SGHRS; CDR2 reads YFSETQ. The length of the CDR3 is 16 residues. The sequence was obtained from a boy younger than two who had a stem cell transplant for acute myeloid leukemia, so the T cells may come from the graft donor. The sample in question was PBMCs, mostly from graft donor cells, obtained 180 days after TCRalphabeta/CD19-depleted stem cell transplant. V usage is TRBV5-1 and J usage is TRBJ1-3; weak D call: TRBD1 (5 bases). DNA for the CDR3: TGCGCCAGCAGCTTAGCCCGAGCGGGGGCTGGAAACACCATATATTTT. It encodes CASSLARAGAGNTIYF.